Below, 18 T cell receptor beta chains from the same sample are listed, as sequenced in a study of blood T cell repertoires in COVID-19. Method: immunoSEQ multiplex PCR; TCRdb's copy keeps in-frame clones and lacks some. This table holds approximately 90,000 clones, more than 75% found once. Sequenced material: peripheral blood. The receptors originated from a woman older than 75 with acute or convalescent COVID-19.

A single count supports this clone. The chain carries TRBV7-2 and TRBJ1-6; TRBD1 agrees at 7 bases. The J segment lost 7 bases and the V segment lost 5 bases, leaving 5 bases of the junction unmatched. The CDR3 covers 14 residues. From germline, CDR1 is SGHTA and CDR2 FQGNSA. This CDR3 reads CASSPRQGNSPLHF. DNA for the CDR3: TGTGCCAGCAGCCCTCGACAGGGAAATTCACCCCTCCACTTT.

The V call is TRBV4-3, the J call TRBJ1-3; D unclear. Germline V lookup: CDR1 LGHNA, CDR2 YSLEER. The ends were cut back, 0 bases at V and 2 bases at J, with 8 bases in the middle. The CDR3 consists of 15 residues. CDR3 region: CASSQDRRAGNTIYF. CDR3 DNA: TGCGCCAGCAGCCAAGATAGGAGGGCTGGAAACACCATATATTTT.

The chain couples TRBV5-1 to TRBJ1-6; tentative D call: TRBD1 (6 bases). Deletions cut 4 bases from V and 5 bases from J, with 13 bases between. This CDR3 region has 15 residues. The V gene's germline CDR1 is SGHRS and CDR2 YFSETQ. The CDR3: CASSVGTSNNSPLHF. The CDR3 region has the DNA TGCGCCAGCAGCGTAGGGACATCCAATAATTCACCCCTCCACTTT.

The CDR3 is CASSRTGSGVADTQYF. CDR3 DNA: TGCGCCAGCAGCCGGACGGGTAGCGGGGTTGCAGATACGCAGTATTTT. The rearrangement uses TRBV5-1 and TRBJ2-3; 8 bases align to TRBD2. V trimming: 4 bases; J trimming: 4 bases; junction bases outside the gene matches: 11. Germline V gene sequence: CDR1 SGHRS, CDR2 YFSETQ. This CDR3 is built from 16 residues. The full variable domain, rest sourced from reference TRBV5-1 and TRBJ2-3, is KAGVTQTPRYLIKTRGQQVTLSCSPISGHRSVSWYQQTPGQGLQFLFEYFSETQRNKGNFPGRFSGRQFSNSRSEMNVSTLELGDSALYLCASSRTGSGVADTQYFGPGTRLTVL.

The CDR3 nucleotides are TGTGCCAGCTCAGCCCTTATTCGGACTGAAGCTTTCTTT. Protein sequence: CASSALIRTEAFF. This chain links TRBV18 with TRBJ1-1; D ambiguous. Germline V gene sequence: CDR1 KGHSH, CDR2 LQKENI. CDR3 size: 13 residues. Trimming cost V 5 bases and J 5 bases, with 12 bases left between them.

The gene calls are TRBV7-2 and TRBJ1-2; D gene unclear. From germline, CDR1 is SGHTA and CDR2 FQGNSA. The CDR3 length is 14 residues. V lost 2 bases and J 4 bases, leaving 11 bases between the germline ends. The CDR3 spells CASSLPGGAYGYTF. CDR3 DNA: TGTGCCAGCAGCTTACCGGGTGGAGCCTATGGCTACACCTTC.

This rearrangement joins TRBV15 to TRBJ1-2; D is possibly TRBD1 (5 bases). Germline CDR1 is LNHNV and CDR2 is YYDKDF (reference sequence). The V gene lost 4 bases and the J gene lost 2 bases, with 17 bases spanning the gap. This CDR3 is 16 amino acids long. The chain's CDR3 is CATSNIKWGHNYGYTF. CDR3 nucleotides: TGTGCCACCAGCAACATTAAATGGGGCCACAACTATGGCTACACCTTC.

The genes are TRBV18 and TRBJ1-5; 7 nucleotides agree with TRBD1. The CDR3 is 14 amino acids. Germline CDR1 is KGHSH and CDR2 is LQKENI. V dropped 5 bases and J dropped 6; count of bases not matched to a gene: 7. CDR3 amino acids: CASSSQGVGQPQHF. The CDR3 nucleotides read TGTGCCAGCTCATCCCAGGGGGTGGGTCAGCCCCAGCATTTT. Complete variable domain (other parts from reference TRBV18 and TRBJ1-5): NAGVMQNPRHLVRRRGQEARLRCSPMKGHSHVYWYRQLPEEGLKFMVYLQKENIIDESGMPKERFSAEFPKEGPSILRIQQVVRGDSAAYFCASSSQGVGQPQHFGDGTRLSIL.

This clone was counted a single time. The J gene is TRBJ2-7, the V gene TRBV5-5; 8 bases line up with TRBD2. Germline V gene lookup returns CDR1 SGHKS and CDR2 YYEKEE (reference sequence). V dropped 4 bases and J dropped 4; count of bases not matched to a gene: 13. The CDR3 covers 16 residues. DNA of the CDR3: TGTGCCAGCAGCCAAGAAGTCTCTCGCGGGAGGTACGAGCAGTACTTC. Translating it yields CASSQEVSRGRYEQYF.

This rearrangement joins TRBV7-9 to TRBJ1-2, with 9 bases that match TRBD1. The germline V gene encodes CDR1 SEHNR and CDR2 FQNEAQ (reference sequence). V was clipped by 5 bases and J by 1 base; unmatched bases: 14. This CDR3 has 18 residues. DNA for the CDR3: TGTGCCAGCAGCCCCTGGGTCCAGACAGGGGGATTTAACTATGGCTACACCTTC. As protein: CASSPWVQTGGFNYGYTF.

This clone was recorded a few times. The CDR3 loop reads CASSWQGVNYGYTF. The CDR3 nucleotides read TGTGCCAGCAGCTGGCAGGGGGTTAACTATGGCTACACCTTC. This rearrangement joins TRBV5-6 to TRBJ1-2, with TRBD1 matching over 7 bases. Germline V gene sequence: CDR1 SGHDT, CDR2 YYEEEE. Trimming took 3 bases from V and 1 from J; bases not matched to a gene: 3. This CDR3 has 14 residues.

This sequence joins TRBV5-8 and TRBJ2-3, with D maybe TRBD1 (7 bases). The V end was cut by 0 bases, the J end by 3 bases, with 11 bases between. The germline V gene encodes CDR1 SGHTS and CDR2 YDEGEE. This CDR3 spans 15 amino acids. In DNA, the CDR3 is TGTGCCAGCAGCTTGGACAGGGGAGGAACAGATACGCAGTATTTT. Amino acids: CASSLDRGGTDTQYF.

This chain connects TRBV27 to TRBJ2-7; D is possibly TRBD1 (6 bases). The V gene lost 5 bases and the J gene lost 3 bases, with 14 bases spanning the gap. This CDR3 region has 14 residues. Germline lookup yields CDR1 MNHEY and CDR2 SMNVEV (reference sequence). In nucleotides, the CDR3 is TGTGCCAGCAGTAGCCAGGGGACAAACTACGAGCAGTACTTC. Its protein is CASSSQGTNYEQYF.

The V call is TRBV14, the J call TRBJ2-2, with a weak D call TRBD1 (5 bases). Per the germline V gene, CDR1 is SGHDN and CDR2 is FVKESK. The CDR3 totals 15 residues. V lost 7 bases and J 0 bases, leaving 12 bases between the germline ends. CDR3 bases: TGTGCCAGCATGGGAAAGGGGCCGAACACCGGGGAGCTGTTTTTT. The encoded protein is CASMGKGPNTGELFF.

V is TRBV7-3 and J is TRBJ2-1, with D uncertain. The CDR3 covers 13 residues. Trimming cost V 2 bases and J 7 bases, with 9 bases left between them. Germline V lookup: CDR1 SGHTA, CDR2 FQGTGA. The CDR3 here is CASSLGGPNEQFF. The CDR3 nucleotides are TGTGCCAGCAGCTTAGGTGGGCCTAATGAGCAGTTCTTC.

This clone was seen a few times. This chain connects TRBV19 to TRBJ1-5, with a possible D match to TRBD1 (6 bases). Germline lookup yields CDR1 LNHDA and CDR2 SQIVND (reference sequence). The ends were cut back, 4 bases at V and 2 bases at J, with 15 bases in the middle. This CDR3 spans 16 amino acids. CDR3: CASSTSQGHGNQPQHF. The CDR3 nucleotides are TGTGCCAGTAGTACCTCACAGGGACACGGCAATCAGCCCCAGCATTTT.

The rearrangement links TRBV2 to TRBJ1-2; 10 bases match TRBD1. V dropped 1 base and J dropped 8; count of bases not matched to a gene: 13. The CDR3 loop spans 17 amino acids. Germline V gives CDR1 SNHLY, CDR2 FYNNEI. CDR3 loop: CASSEEGATGGPGGYTF. The DNA of the CDR3 is TGTGCCAGCAGTGAAGAAGGCGCGACAGGGGGCCCGGGAGGCTACACCTTC. Based on the CDR3 plus reference TRBV2 and TRBJ1-2, the full variable domain is EPEVTQTPSHQVTQMGQEVILRCVPISNHLYFYWYRQILGQKVEFLVSFYNNEISEKSEIFDDQFSVERPDGSNFTLKIRSTKLEDSAMYFCASSEEGATGGPGGYTFGSGTRLTVV.

This rearrangement joins TRBV7-9 to TRBJ2-5; possible D gene TRBD1, 5 bases. V was shortened by 5 bases and J by 2 bases, with 18 bases between the two germline ends. Germline V CDR1 and CDR2: SEHNR, FQNEAQ (reference sequence). CDR3 length equals 16 residues. The CDR3 nucleotides read TGTGCCAGCAGCCCGCTAGGAAAGGGGATACAAGAGACCCAGTACTTC. Translated, it gives CASSPLGKGIQETQYF. Full variable domain (missing parts from reference TRBV7-9 and TRBJ2-5): DTGVSQNPRHKITKRGQNVTFRCDPISEHNRLYWYRQTLGQGPEFLTYFQNEAQLEKSRLLSDRFSAERPKGSFSTLEIQRTEQGDSAMYLCASSPLGKGIQETQYFGPGTRLLVL.